This T cell receptor (beta chain) was profiled in a study of OX40 agonist ivuxolimab in advanced cancers. This clone turned up a few times. Sequencing used immunoSEQ multiplex PCR; TCRdb keeps in-frame clones, though not all of them. Found here are 45,000 to 70,000 clones, about 86% of them singletons; the top ten hold around 0.91%. The study sampled blood at baseline, cycle 4 day 1, and cycle 7 day 1. The CDR3 contains 15 residues. V shed 5 bases and J shed 0 bases, with 12 bases lying between them. Germline V gives CDR1 SGHRS, CDR2 YFSETQ. V and J are TRBV5-1 and TRBJ1-5, with D possibly matching TRBD1 (5 bases). The source is an adult with an advanced solid tumor such as melanoma, head and neck, liver or kidney cancer. The starting material was CD4+ or CD8+ T cells sorted from blood, obtained in a trial of the OX40 agonist ivuxolimab. The CDR3 reads CASRGVVNSNQPQHF. The CDR3 nucleotides are TGCGCCAGCAGGGGGGTCGTTAATAGCAATCAGCCCCAGCATTTT.